Described below is a single TCR beta chain sequence and its context. Its antigen is currently not known. Base qualities are not provided; no much larger clone lies one nucleotide away. CDR1 and CDR2, looked up from the germline V gene (reference sequence), are LNHDA and SQIVND. V is shortened by 3 bases, J by 1 base, and the region joining them spans 12 bases. The CDR3 holds 15 amino acids from the cysteine to the phenylalanine. Only the CDR3 DNA is retained, 45 bases long and in frame from the first base. This entry belongs to a study of T cells in localized non-small cell lung cancer (TCRdb year 2020). Looking at the study overall: T cell repertoires of 200 to 250 early-stage NSCLC patients were analyzed, with tumors being compared against uninvolved tumor-adjacent lungs. The cohort consisted of 200 to 300 treatment-naive NSCLC patients whose localized lung tumors had been resected. NSCLC patients had a mean age of approximately 70 years, and around 140 were male and 107 female. General conclusions and limits of the study: Because the study design was exploratory, TCR variables were selected using unadjusted p-values without false-discovery rate correction. Higher T cell density in blood was associated with longer overall survival, whereas higher clonality in adjacent lung was associated with shorter survival. Uninvolved tumor-adjacent lung showed the highest T cell clonality, higher than tumor, which suggests more focused antigenic responses in the adjacent lung. A median of 57 of the top 100 tumor clones turned up in the paired uninvolved adjacent lung, and fewer than 35 of those clones also ranked among the top 100 of that same adjacent lung. Multi-region tumor sequencing was not performed, so intratumor heterogeneity could not be excluded.

TCR beta CDR3 regions were sequenced from DNA using the immunoSEQ Assay. On the authors' methods: To compute T cell density, TCR beta template counts were normalized to usable DNA, which was estimated by amplifying housekeeping genes. Using the preseqR package, richness was estimated by extrapolating to 120,000 templates for tissue samples and 400,000 templates for PBMC samples. Clonality was taken to be one minus Pielou's evenness. To identify tissue-enriched TCRs, differential abundance testing was run on productive amino-acid clonotypes with a minimum total count of 5 and an alpha of 0.1. The Jaccard Index and the Morisita Overlap Index were used to measure repertoire overlap between compartments. GLIPH grouped TCR beta CDR3s together with public tetramer-defined viral CDR3s, and a viral motif had to include at least three viral sequences and also show V-gene enrichment. The source is immuneACCESS, and TCRdb retained only in-frame sequences with V and J called. Part of the clones is not carried over; for the studies checked, unresolved V genes explain less than half of this, and the remainder is unexplained. V and J calls and clone size are copied from that table; D and trimming were computed from the DNA. The sample includes tens of thousands of clones, with approximately 89% observed a single time. Just under 20% of the sample goes to the ten largest clones.

At diagnosis, peripheral blood, uninvolved tumor-adjacent lung and tumor were collected and were preserved as a mix of fresh-frozen and FFPE material. Blood samples were analyzed as peripheral blood mononuclear cells for TCR repertoire profiling. The receptor chain draws on TRBV19 and TRBJ1-1; the D gene is possibly TRBD1, with 5 bases matching. The source material was peripheral blood, sampled before any cancer treatment. This TCR came from a man aged 40 to 70 with stage I lung adenocarcinoma. The sequence in DNA is TGTGCCAGTAGTATCCCGAGGGGTAAGAACACTGAAGCTTTCTTT. This encodes CASSIPRGKNTEAFF. Reference TRBV19 and TRBJ1-1 proteins supply the regions before and after the CDR3; the full variable domain is: DGGITQSPKYLFRKEGQNVTLSCEQNLNHDAMYWYRQDPGQGLRLIYYSQIVNDFQKGDIAEGYSVSREKKESFPLTVTSAQKNPTAFYLCASSIPRGKNTEAFFGQGTRLTVV.